This paragraph covers one TCR beta chain sequence. The sample originates from a study of blood T cell repertoires in COVID-19. Measured with immunoSEQ multiplex PCR; TCRdb has only the in-frame clones, and not every one. The sample lists fewer than 120,000 clones, roughly 85% seen once, with 16% in the top ten. CDR1 and CDR2 (germline): KGHDR, SFDVKD. This CDR3 comprises 15 residues. J gave up 5 bases and V 3 bases, and 5 bases lay outside the gene matches. The V gene is TRBV24-1, the J gene TRBJ2-3; 9 bases agree with TRBD1. Sequencing used peripheral blood. This receptor was identified in a woman at least 80 years old with active or convalescent COVID-19. CDR3 residues: CATSDPQGAGDTQYF. The DNA for the CDR3 is TGTGCCACCAGTGATCCACAGGGGGCGGGAGATACGCAGTATTTT.